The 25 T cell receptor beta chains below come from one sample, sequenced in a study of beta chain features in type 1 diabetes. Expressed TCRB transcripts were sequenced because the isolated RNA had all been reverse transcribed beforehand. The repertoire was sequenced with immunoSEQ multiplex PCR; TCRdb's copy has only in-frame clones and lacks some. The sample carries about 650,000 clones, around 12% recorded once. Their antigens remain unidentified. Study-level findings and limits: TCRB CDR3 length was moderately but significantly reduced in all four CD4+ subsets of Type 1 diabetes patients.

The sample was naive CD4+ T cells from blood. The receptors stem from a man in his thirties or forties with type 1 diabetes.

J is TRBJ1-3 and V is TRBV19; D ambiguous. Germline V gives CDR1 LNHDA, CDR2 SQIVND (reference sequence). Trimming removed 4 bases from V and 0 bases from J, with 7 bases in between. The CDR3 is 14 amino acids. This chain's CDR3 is CASSTQSSGNTIYF. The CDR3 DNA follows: TGTGCCAGTAGTACGCAGAGCTCTGGAAACACCATATATTTT.

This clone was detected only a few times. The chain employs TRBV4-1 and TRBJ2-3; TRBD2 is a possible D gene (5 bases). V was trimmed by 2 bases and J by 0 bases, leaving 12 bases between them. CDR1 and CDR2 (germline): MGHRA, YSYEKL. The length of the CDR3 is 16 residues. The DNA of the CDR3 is TGCGCCAGCAGCCAACTGCCAGCGGTGAGCACAGATACGCAGTATTTT. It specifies CASSQLPAVSTDTQYF.

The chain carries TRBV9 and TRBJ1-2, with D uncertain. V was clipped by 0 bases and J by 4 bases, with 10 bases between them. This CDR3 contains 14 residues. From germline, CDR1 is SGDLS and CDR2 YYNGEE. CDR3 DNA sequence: TGTGCCAGCAGCGTAGAAGTGGGCCCCTATGGCTACACCTTC. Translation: CASSVEVGPYGYTF. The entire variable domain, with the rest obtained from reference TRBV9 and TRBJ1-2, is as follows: DSGVTQTPKHLITATGQRVTLRCSPRSGDLSVYWYQQSLDQGLQFLIQYYNGEERAKGNILERFSAQQFPDLHSELNLSSLELGDSALYFCASSVEVGPYGYTFGSGTRLTVV.

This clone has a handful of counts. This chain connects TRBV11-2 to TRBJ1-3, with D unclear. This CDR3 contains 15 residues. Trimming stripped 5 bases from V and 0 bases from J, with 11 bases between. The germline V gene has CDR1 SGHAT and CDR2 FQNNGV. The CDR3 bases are TGTGCCAGCAGCCCCCGTACGGTCTCTGGAAACACCATATATTTT. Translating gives CASSPRTVSGNTIYF.

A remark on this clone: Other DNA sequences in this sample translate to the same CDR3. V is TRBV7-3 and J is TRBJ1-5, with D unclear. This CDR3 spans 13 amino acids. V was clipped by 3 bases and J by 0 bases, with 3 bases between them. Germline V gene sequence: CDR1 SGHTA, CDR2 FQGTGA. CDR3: CASSLDSNQPQHF. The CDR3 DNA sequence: TGTGCCAGCAGCTTGGATAGCAATCAGCCCCAGCATTTT.

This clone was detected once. The CDR3 here is CASSDHPTGLDGYTF. CDR3 in DNA: TGTGCCAGCAGTGACCATCCGACAGGGTTAGATGGCTACACCTTC. The chain employs TRBV25-1 and TRBJ1-2; 7 nucleotides agree with TRBD1. The CDR3 extends over 15 amino acids. Per the germline V gene, CDR1 is MGHDK and CDR2 is SYGVNS. Losses at the gene ends were 3 bases for V and 6 bases for J; bases not matched to a gene: 10.

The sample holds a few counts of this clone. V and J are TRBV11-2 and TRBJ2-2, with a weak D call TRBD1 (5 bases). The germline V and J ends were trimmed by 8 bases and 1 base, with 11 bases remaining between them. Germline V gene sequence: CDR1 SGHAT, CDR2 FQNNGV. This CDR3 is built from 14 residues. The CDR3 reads CASRLDRNTGELFF. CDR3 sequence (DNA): TGTGCCAGCCGACTCGACAGGAACACCGGGGAGCTGTTTTTT. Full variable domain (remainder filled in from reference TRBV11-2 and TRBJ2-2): EAGVAQSPRYKIIEKRQSVAFWCNPISGHATLYWYQQILGQGPKLLIQFQNNGVVDDSQLPKDRFSAERLKGVDSTLKIQPAKLEDSAVYLCASRLDRNTGELFFGEGSRLTVL.

In nucleotides, the CDR3 is TGTGCCAGCAGTTCGGACCACAAAAAACTGTTTTTT. Protein sequence: CASSSDHKKLFF. The J gene is TRBJ1-4, the V gene TRBV28; D ambiguous. The CDR3 totals 12 residues. Trimming stripped 4 bases from V and 9 bases from J, with 9 bases between. In germline, CDR1 is MDHEN, CDR2 SYDVKM. The whole variable domain, filled in from reference TRBV28 and TRBJ1-4, reads DVKVTQSSRYLVKRTGEKVFLECVQDMDHENMFWYRQDPGLGLRLIYFSYDVKMKEKGDIPEGYSVSREKKERFSLILESASTNQTSMYLCASSSDHKKLFFGSGTQLSVL.

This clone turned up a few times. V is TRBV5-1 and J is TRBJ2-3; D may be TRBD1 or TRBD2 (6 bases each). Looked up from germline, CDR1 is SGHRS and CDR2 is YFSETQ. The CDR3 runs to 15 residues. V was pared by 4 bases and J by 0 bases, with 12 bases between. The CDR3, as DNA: TGCGCCAGCAGCGCGGGACACGCTAGCACAGATACGCAGTATTTT. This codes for CASSAGHASTDTQYF.

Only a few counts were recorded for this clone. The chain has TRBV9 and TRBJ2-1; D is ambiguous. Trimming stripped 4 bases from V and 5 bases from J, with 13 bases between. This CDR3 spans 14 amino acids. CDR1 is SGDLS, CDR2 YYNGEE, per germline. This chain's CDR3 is CASSPRGANNEQFF. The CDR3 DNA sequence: TGTGCCAGCAGCCCCAGAGGTGCTAACAATGAGCAGTTCTTC.

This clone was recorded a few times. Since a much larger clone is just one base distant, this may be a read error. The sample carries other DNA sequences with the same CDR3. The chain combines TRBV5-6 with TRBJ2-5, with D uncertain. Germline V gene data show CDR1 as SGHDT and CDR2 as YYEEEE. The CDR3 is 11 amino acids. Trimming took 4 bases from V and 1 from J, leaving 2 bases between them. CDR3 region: CASSTQETQYF. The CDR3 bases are TGTGCCAGCAGCACCCAAGAGACCCAGTACTTC.

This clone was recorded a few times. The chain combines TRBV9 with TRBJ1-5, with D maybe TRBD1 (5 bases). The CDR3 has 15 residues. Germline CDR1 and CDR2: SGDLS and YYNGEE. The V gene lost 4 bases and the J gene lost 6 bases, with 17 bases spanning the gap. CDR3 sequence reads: CASSPSSRESQPQHF. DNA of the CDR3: TGTGCCAGCAGCCCCTCCAGCAGGGAGAGTCAGCCCCAGCATTTT. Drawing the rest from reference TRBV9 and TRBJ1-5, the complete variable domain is DSGVTQTPKHLITATGQRVTLRCSPRSGDLSVYWYQQSLDQGLQFLIQYYNGEERAKGNILERFSAQQFPDLHSELNLSSLELGDSALYFCASSPSSRESQPQHFGDGTRLSIL.

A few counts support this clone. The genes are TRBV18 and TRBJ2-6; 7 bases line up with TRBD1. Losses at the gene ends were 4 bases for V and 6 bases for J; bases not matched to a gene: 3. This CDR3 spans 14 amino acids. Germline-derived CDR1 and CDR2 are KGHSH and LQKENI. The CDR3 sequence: CASSLGQAANVLTF. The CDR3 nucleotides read TGTGCCAGCTCACTAGGACAGGCGGCCAACGTCCTGACTTTC.

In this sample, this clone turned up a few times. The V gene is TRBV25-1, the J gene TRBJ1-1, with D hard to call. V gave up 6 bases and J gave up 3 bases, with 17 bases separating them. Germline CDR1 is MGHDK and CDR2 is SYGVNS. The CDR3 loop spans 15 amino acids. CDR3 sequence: CASSPDASRDTEAFF. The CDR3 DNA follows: TGTGCCAGCAGCCCGGACGCTTCGAGGGACACTGAAGCTTTCTTT.

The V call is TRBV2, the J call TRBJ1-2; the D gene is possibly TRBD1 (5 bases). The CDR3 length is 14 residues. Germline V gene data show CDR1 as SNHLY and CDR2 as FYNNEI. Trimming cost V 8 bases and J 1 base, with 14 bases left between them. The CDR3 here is CASRIRDGNYGYTF. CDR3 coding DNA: TGTGCCAGCCGCATCCGGGACGGTAACTATGGCTACACCTTC.

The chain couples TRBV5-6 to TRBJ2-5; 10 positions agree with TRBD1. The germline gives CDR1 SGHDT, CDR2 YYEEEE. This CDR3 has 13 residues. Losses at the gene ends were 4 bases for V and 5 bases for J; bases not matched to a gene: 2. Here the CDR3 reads CASSPGQGETQYF. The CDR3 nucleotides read TGTGCCAGCAGCCCGGGACAGGGGGAGACCCAGTACTTC. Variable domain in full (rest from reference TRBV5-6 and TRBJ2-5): DAGVTQSPTHLIKTRGQQVTLRCSPKSGHDTVSWYQQALGQGPQFIFQYYEEEERQRGNFPDRFSGHQFPNYSSELNVNALLLGDSALYLCASSPGQGETQYFGPGTRLLVL.

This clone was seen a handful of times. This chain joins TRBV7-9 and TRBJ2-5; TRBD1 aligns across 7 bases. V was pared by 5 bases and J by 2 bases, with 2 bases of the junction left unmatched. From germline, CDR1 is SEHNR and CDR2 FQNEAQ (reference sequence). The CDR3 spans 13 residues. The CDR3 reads CASSTGQQETQYF. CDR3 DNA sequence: TGTGCCAGCAGCACGGGACAGCAAGAGACCCAGTACTTC.

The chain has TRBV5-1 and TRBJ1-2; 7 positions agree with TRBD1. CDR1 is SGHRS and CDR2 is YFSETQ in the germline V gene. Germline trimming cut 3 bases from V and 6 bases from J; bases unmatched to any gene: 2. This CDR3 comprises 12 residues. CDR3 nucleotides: TGCGCCAGCAGCTCGGGACAGAATGGCTACACCTTC. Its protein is CASSSGQNGYTF. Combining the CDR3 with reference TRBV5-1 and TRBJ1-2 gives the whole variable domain KAGVTQTPRYLIKTRGQQVTLSCSPISGHRSVSWYQQTPGQGLQFLFEYFSETQRNKGNFPGRFSGRQFSNSRSEMNVSTLELGDSALYLCASSSGQNGYTFGSGTRLTVV.

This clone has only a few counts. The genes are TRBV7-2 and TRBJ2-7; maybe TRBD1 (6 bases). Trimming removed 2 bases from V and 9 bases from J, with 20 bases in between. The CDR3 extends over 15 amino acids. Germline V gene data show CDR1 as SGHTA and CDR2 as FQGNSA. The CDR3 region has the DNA TGTGCCAGCAGCTTATACGGGGACAACGGTTCGGGGCAGTACTTC. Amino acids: CASSLYGDNGSGQYF.

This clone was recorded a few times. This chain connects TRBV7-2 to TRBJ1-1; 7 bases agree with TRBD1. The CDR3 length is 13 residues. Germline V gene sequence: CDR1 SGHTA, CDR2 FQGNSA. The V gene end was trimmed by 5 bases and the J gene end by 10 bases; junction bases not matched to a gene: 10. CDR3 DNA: TGTGCCAGCAGCATGGGACAGCCTTTAGGAGCTTTCTTT. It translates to CASSMGQPLGAFF.

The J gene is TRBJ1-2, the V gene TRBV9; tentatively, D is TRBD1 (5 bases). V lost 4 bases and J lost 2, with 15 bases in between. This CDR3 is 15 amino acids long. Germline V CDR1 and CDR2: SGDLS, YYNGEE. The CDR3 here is CASSSTGPPNYGYTF. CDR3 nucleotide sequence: TGTGCCAGCAGCTCCACGGGACCTCCAAACTATGGCTACACCTTC.

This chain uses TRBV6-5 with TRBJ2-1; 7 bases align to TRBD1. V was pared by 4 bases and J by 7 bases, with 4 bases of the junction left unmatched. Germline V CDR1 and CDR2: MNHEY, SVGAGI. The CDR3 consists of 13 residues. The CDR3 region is CASSSLRGNEQFF. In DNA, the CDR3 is TGTGCCAGCAGTTCTCTCAGGGGGAATGAGCAGTTCTTC.

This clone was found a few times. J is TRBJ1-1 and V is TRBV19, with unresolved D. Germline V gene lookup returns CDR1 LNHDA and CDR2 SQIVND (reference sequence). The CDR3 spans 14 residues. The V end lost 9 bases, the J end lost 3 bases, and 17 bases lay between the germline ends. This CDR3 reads CASTRGTADTEAFF. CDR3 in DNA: TGTGCCAGCACCCGGGGAACAGCGGACACTGAAGCTTTCTTT.

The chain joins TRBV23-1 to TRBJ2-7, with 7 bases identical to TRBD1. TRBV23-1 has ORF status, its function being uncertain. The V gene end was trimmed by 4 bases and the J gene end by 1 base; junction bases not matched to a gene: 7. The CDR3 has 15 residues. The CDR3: CASSPATGTSYEQYF. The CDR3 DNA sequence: TGCGCCAGCAGTCCAGCGACAGGGACATCCTACGAGCAGTACTTC.

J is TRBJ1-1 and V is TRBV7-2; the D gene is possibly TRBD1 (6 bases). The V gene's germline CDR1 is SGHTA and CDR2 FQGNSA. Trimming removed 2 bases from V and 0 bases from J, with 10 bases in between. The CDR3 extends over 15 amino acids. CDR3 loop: CASSLWGAMNTEAFF. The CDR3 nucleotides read TGTGCCAGCAGCTTATGGGGGGCCATGAACACTGAAGCTTTCTTT.